A single sample is the source of the 12 T cell receptor beta chains below, sequenced in a study of blood T cell repertoires in COVID-19. Method: immunoSEQ multiplex PCR; TCRdb's copy keeps in-frame clones and lacks some. This table has 100,000 to 150,000 clones, around 76% appearing once. Sequenced sample: peripheral blood. Receptor source: a man older than 75 with COVID-19, enrolled during active disease.

The V gene is TRBV30, the J gene TRBJ2-5; D uncertain. The CDR3 has 15 residues. CDR1 is GTSNPN and CDR2 is SVGIG in the germline V gene (reference sequence). Trimming left V 0 bases short and J 1 base short, with 12 bases between. CDR3 amino acids: CAWSVRFGVQETQYF. The CDR3 coding sequence is TGTGCCTGGAGTGTACGTTTCGGTGTCCAAGAGACCCAGTACTTC.

The chain uses TRBV29-1 and TRBJ2-2, with TRBD2 matching 7 bases. Germline V gene data show CDR1 as SQVTM and CDR2 as ANQGSEA. This CDR3 region has 15 residues. The junction had 7 bases not matched to a gene; V was cut back by 6 bases and J by 0 bases. CDR3 sequence reads: CSVKAGPANTGELFF. For the CDR3, the DNA is TGCAGCGTAAAAGCGGGACCTGCGAACACCGGGGAGCTGTTTTTT.

This sequence joins TRBV5-1 and TRBJ2-3, with TRBD1 matching 8 bases. The germline gives CDR1 SGHRS, CDR2 YFSETQ. V lost 0 bases and J lost 4; bases outside the gene matches: 13. CDR3 size: 18 residues. CDR3 residues: CASSLESRTGTEADTQYF. The CDR3 region has the DNA TGCGCCAGCAGCTTGGAGTCGAGGACAGGGACTGAAGCAGATACGCAGTATTTT.

The rearrangement joins TRBV18 to TRBJ2-7; 9 bases match TRBD1. V dropped 1 base and J dropped 3; count of bases not matched to a gene: 4. Per germline, CDR1 KGHSH and CDR2 LQKENI. The length of the CDR3 is 15 residues. In DNA form, the CDR3 reads TGTGCCAGCTCACCACTGGGACAGGGAAGCTACGAGCAGTACTTC. Residues: CASSPLGQGSYEQYF.

The chain links TRBV20-1 to TRBJ2-1; 10 positions agree with TRBD2. The junction had 5 bases not matched to a gene; V was cut back by 3 bases and J by 6 bases. CDR3 length: 14 residues. Germline V gives CDR1 DFQATT, CDR2 SNEGSKA (reference sequence). The CDR3 spells CSASGASGSNEQFF. The CDR3 DNA sequence: TGCAGTGCTAGTGGGGCTAGCGGGAGCAATGAGCAGTTCTTC.

This rearrangement joins TRBV19 to TRBJ2-3, with D possibly matching TRBD1 (6 bases). The CDR3 loop spans 12 amino acids. Germline loops: CDR1 LNHDA, CDR2 SQIVND (reference sequence). The V gene lost 4 bases and the J gene lost 4 bases, with 6 bases spanning the gap. CDR3 region: CASSTGADTQYF. CDR3 DNA: TGTGCCAGTAGTACAGGGGCAGATACGCAGTATTTT. Drawing the rest from reference TRBV19 and TRBJ2-3, the complete variable domain is DGGITQSPKYLFRKEGQNVTLSCEQNLNHDAMYWYRQDPGQGLRLIYYSQIVNDFQKGDIAEGYSVSREKKESFPLTVTSAQKNPTAFYLCASSTGADTQYFGPGTRLTVL.

The J gene is TRBJ1-4, the V gene TRBV10-3; no definite D call. Looked up from germline, CDR1 is ENHRY and CDR2 is SYGVKD. The CDR3 runs 14 residues. V was clipped by 10 bases and J by 5 bases, with 17 bases between them. CDR3 sequence: CATAYSESNEKLFF. CDR3 in DNA: TGTGCCACCGCATACAGTGAATCAAATGAAAAACTGTTTTTT.

The rearrangement links TRBV4-2 to TRBJ1-1; D is unclear. Germline CDR1 is LGHNA and CDR2 is YNFKEQ. CDR3 length: 13 amino acids. V was shortened by 1 base and J by 1 base, with 4 bases between the two germline ends. The CDR3 DNA follows: TGTGCCAGCAGCCAAGGAGGGAACACTGAAGCTTTCTTT. Encoded protein: CASSQGGNTEAFF.

The CDR3 reads CSASQTSGSWSDTQYF. The CDR3 DNA follows: TGCAGTGCTAGTCAGACTAGCGGGAGTTGGTCAGATACGCAGTATTTT. This sequence joins TRBV20-1 and TRBJ2-3; 12 nucleotides align to TRBD2. V lost 3 bases, J lost 4 bases, and 8 bases stayed unmatched. Germline V lookup: CDR1 DFQATT, CDR2 SNEGSKA (reference sequence). This CDR3 has 16 residues.

This clone came up a few times. V and J are TRBV4-1 and TRBJ2-7, with D possibly matching TRBD2 (6 bases). Trimming removed 4 bases at V and 4 bases at J, with 17 bases between. The CDR3 has 15 amino acids. CDR1 and CDR2 (germline): MGHRA, YSYEKL. The CDR3 region is CASSPLARGLYEQYF. The CDR3 coding sequence is TGCGCCAGCAGCCCTCTAGCGAGAGGGCTGTACGAGCAGTACTTC.

J is TRBJ1-2 and V is TRBV7-2, with a weak D call TRBD1 (5 bases). This CDR3 spans 15 amino acids. Germline V CDR1 and CDR2: SGHTA, FQGNSA. Trimming shortened V by 5 bases and J by 8 bases, and 21 bases separated the two germline ends. Here the CDR3 reads CASSVTVMEFKGYTF. The CDR3 nucleotides read TGTGCCAGCAGCGTGACAGTGATGGAGTTTAAGGGCTACACCTTC.

V usage is TRBV19 and J usage is TRBJ2-7; 7 positions match TRBD1. Germline V gene data show CDR1 as LNHDA and CDR2 as SQIVND (reference sequence). Trimming cost V 4 bases and J 0 bases; bases outside gene matches: 3. This CDR3 has 14 amino acids. This CDR3 reads CASSRDSRSYEQYF. The CDR3 DNA sequence: TGTGCCAGTAGTAGGGACAGTCGCTCCTACGAGCAGTACTTC.